The 9 T cell receptor beta chains listed next were all sequenced from one sample in a study of T cell repertoires in cytomegalovirus infection. TCRdb processed the reads anew with MiXCR; each CDR3 protein has one entry. This sample has about 340,000 distinct CDR3 sequences, with almost 30% found just once. Their antigens are not known. The source was cultured PBMCs, collected from culture after CMV antigen stimulation. The receptors were sampled from a human donor in good health (CMV status not recorded). Some clones in this sample may be carry-over from other donors' samples.

This clonotype showed up just once. The chain carries TRBV11-2 and TRBJ2-7; D remains unclear. Trimming removed 1 base from V and 2 bases from J, with 9 bases in between. This CDR3 contains 14 residues. Germline V gene lookup returns CDR1 SGHAT and CDR2 FQNNGV. The CDR3: CASSLARPAYEQYF. Written as DNA, the CDR3 is TGTGCCAGCAGCTTAGCTCGGCCGGCCTACGAGCAGTACTTC.

A few counts support this clonotype. The chain recombines TRBV7-2 with TRBJ1-2, with D maybe TRBD1 (5 bases). The germline V gene has CDR1 SGHTA and CDR2 FQGNSA. The CDR3 sequence is 14 residues long. V shed 3 bases and J shed 6 bases, with 14 bases lying between them. In nucleotides, the CDR3 is TGTGCCAGCAGCTTCCTAGGACACATAGATGGCTACACCTTC. This sequence encodes CASSFLGHIDGYTF.

The gene calls are TRBV27 and TRBJ2-2; 7 positions match TRBD2. Germline V gives CDR1 MNHEY, CDR2 SMNVEV (reference sequence). The CDR3 loop spans 17 amino acids. The V segment lost 2 bases and the J segment 0 bases; nucleotides outside the gene matches: 6. The CDR3 nucleotides read TGTGCCAGCAGTTTAGGGGGGGGGACCTCGAACACCGGGGAGCTGTTTTTT. This sequence encodes CASSLGGGTSNTGELFF.

The chain joins TRBV20-1 to TRBJ2-4; 8 bases map to TRBD2. The CDR3 length is 15 residues. Germline trimming cut 5 bases from V and 2 bases from J; bases unmatched to any gene: 8. Per the germline V gene, CDR1 is DFQATT and CDR2 is SNEGSKA (reference sequence). The DNA of the CDR3 is TGCAGTGCTGGGCGACTAGCGTTATCCAAAAACATTCAGTACTTC. This translates into CSAGRLALSKNIQYF.

This clonotype turned up a few times. The chain is built from TRBV19 and TRBJ1-5; D is unclear. V was clipped by 4 bases and J by 9 bases, with 13 bases between them. The germline gives CDR1 LNHDA, CDR2 SQIVND (reference sequence). CDR3 size: 13 residues. In nucleotides, the CDR3 is TGTGCCAGTAGTACGGAGACCGGAGGGCCCCAGCATTTT. It specifies CASSTETGGPQHF.

V usage is TRBV11-2 and J usage is TRBJ2-4, with TRBD2 matching over 7 bases. With V trimmed by 5 bases and J by 2 bases, 9 bases remained unmatched. The CDR3 is 16 residues long. Germline V lookup: CDR1 SGHAT, CDR2 FQNNGV. The CDR3 spells CASSPRGGITKNIQYF. In DNA, the CDR3 is TGTGCCAGCAGCCCGCGGGGAGGGATAACCAAAAACATTCAGTACTTC.

CDR3 loop: CASSGKAYNEQFF. In DNA form, the CDR3 reads TGTGCCAGCTCTGGTAAAGCCTACAATGAGCAGTTCTTC. This chain links TRBV6-5 with TRBJ2-1, with no clear D. V was shortened by 8 bases and J by 2 bases, with 10 bases between the two germline ends. This CDR3 spans 13 amino acids. The germline V gene encodes CDR1 MNHEY and CDR2 SVGAGI.

This clonotype occurred a few times. The chain is built from TRBV6-5 and TRBJ1-2; TRBD1 agrees at 8 bases. The V and J ends lost 2 bases and 5 bases, in that order; junction bases with no gene match: 7. CDR3 length equals 15 residues. CDR1 MNHEY and CDR2 SVGAGI come from the germline V gene. CDR3 residues: CASSYGSTGEYGYTF. The CDR3 DNA reads TGTGCCAGCAGTTACGGGTCGACAGGGGAGTATGGCTACACCTTC.

The sample holds a few counts of this clonotype. This chain links TRBV19 with TRBJ2-5, with 7 bases lining up with TRBD1. V was pared by 5 bases and J by 5 bases, with 8 bases of the junction left unmatched. Germline values: CDR1 LNHDA, CDR2 SQIVND (reference sequence). The CDR3 covers 14 residues. CDR3: CASSPLQGSETQYF. CDR3 nucleotides: TGTGCCAGTAGTCCTCTACAGGGGTCGGAGACCCAGTACTTC.